A single T cell receptor (beta chain) is shown here with its context. The antigen is undetermined. TCR beta VDJ combinations and CDR3 sequences were profiled from genomic DNA. One entry per CDR3 protein results from TCRdb running MiXCR on the reads. The table records about 190,000 distinct CDR3 sequences, around 47% of them present only once. The sample is drawn from a study of CD8+CD57+ T cells in acquired aplastic anemia. As for the study in general: Each DNA sample taken from sorted CD4+ and CD8+ cells came to 3 to 3.5 ug on average. Study observations and caveats: Any difference that existed in CD8+ Simpson's diversity between patients and controls was not significant. Patients shared around 31 CD8+ CDR3 sequences with controls.

Trimming cost V 7 bases and J 6 bases; bases outside gene matches: 12. The CDR3 sequence is 13 residues long. Germline CDR1 is SQVTM and CDR2 is ANQGSEA. Patients who underwent sequencing had shown CD8+CD57+ cell expansion by flow cytometry. The patients all had a severe acquired aplastic anemia diagnosis. V is TRBV29-1 and J is TRBJ2-7, with 7 bases identical to TRBD1. Sequencing was carried out using sorted CD4+, CD8+, or CD8+CD57+ T cells (not recorded which) from PBMCs. This receptor was taken from a human donor with aplastic anemia. The CDR3 protein is CSAVGGQTGEQYF. The DNA for the CDR3 is TGCAGCGCCGTAGGGGGACAGACGGGCGAGCAGTACTTC.